A selection of T cell receptor beta chains follows, all from one sample in a study of cytomegalovirus exposure and HLA in healthy donors. TCRdb's copy holds only in-frame clones and misses some; the assay was immunoSEQ multiplex PCR. The profile shows around 150,000 clones, roughly 82% of them singletons. What was sequenced was PBMCs. The receptors originated from a girl aged 10 to 17 in good health and CMV-seropositive. The CDR3 runs from the conserved cysteine through the conserved F or W. The D gene is left open where the match is weak. Only some rows state a clone size, as once, few, many or a class for expanded clones.

V gene: TRBV6-5; clone size: -; J gene: TRBJ2-5; D gene: TRBD2; CDR3 protein: CASSYSRGDQETQYF; CDR3 DNA: TGTGCCAGCAGTTACTCGCGGGGGGACCAAGAGACCCAGTACTTC
V gene: TRBV30; clone size: few; J gene: TRBJ2-7; D gene: TRBD1; CDR3 protein: CAWSVGTGTYEQYF; CDR3 DNA: TGTGCCTGGAGTGTAGGGACAGGGACCTACGAGCAGTACTTC
V gene: TRBV19; clone size: -; J gene: TRBJ2-7; D gene: -; CDR3 protein: CASSIWPLPYEQYF; CDR3 DNA: TGTGCCAGTAGTATATGGCCGTTACCCTACGAGCAGTACTTC
V gene: TRBV2; clone size: -; J gene: TRBJ1-5; D gene: -; CDR3 protein: CASMVSSNQPQHF; CDR3 DNA: TGTGCCAGCATGGTCAGTAGCAATCAGCCCCAGCATTTT
V gene: TRBV9; clone size: -; J gene: TRBJ2-5; D gene: -; CDR3 protein: CASSVLEGVETQYF; CDR3 DNA: TGTGCCAGCAGCGTATTAGAGGGGGTGGAGACCCAGTACTTC
V gene: TRBV19; clone size: -; J gene: TRBJ1-1; D gene: -; CDR3 protein: CASSIGSNTEAFF; CDR3 DNA: TGTGCCAGTAGTATCGGGTCGAACACTGAAGCTTTCTTT
V gene: TRBV18; clone size: -; J gene: TRBJ1-2; D gene: TRBD1; CDR3 protein: CASSPNRDRGLGYTF; CDR3 DNA: TGTGCCAGCTCACCAAACCGGGACAGGGGGCTAGGCTACACCTTC
V gene: TRBV30; clone size: -; J gene: TRBJ1-1; D gene: -; CDR3 protein: CAWSTTGGTEAFF; CDR3 DNA: TGTGCCTGGAGTACAACCGGGGGCACTGAAGCTTTCTTT
V gene: TRBV30; clone size: once; J gene: TRBJ1-5; D gene: -; CDR3 protein: CAWKGANQPQHF; CDR3 DNA: TGTGCCTGGAAAGGGGCCAATCAGCCCCAGCATTTT
V gene: TRBV27; clone size: -; J gene: TRBJ1-4; D gene: TRBD1; CDR3 protein: CASSHGGDRGKLFF; CDR3 DNA: TGTGCCAGCAGTCACGGGGGGGACAGGGGAAAACTGTTTTTT
V gene: TRBV9; clone size: -; J gene: TRBJ2-5; D gene: -; CDR3 protein: CASSVEGLGETQYF; CDR3 DNA: TGTGCCAGCAGCGTAGAGGGGTTAGGAGAGACCCAGTACTTC
V gene: TRBV10-3; clone size: -; J gene: TRBJ1-3; D gene: -; CDR3 protein: CAISESLSGNTIYF; CDR3 DNA: TGTGCCATCAGTGAGTCCCTATCTGGAAACACCATATATTTT
V gene: TRBV30; clone size: -; J gene: TRBJ2-7; D gene: -; CDR3 protein: CAWGDYYEQYF; CDR3 DNA: TGTGCCTGGGGTGACTACTACGAGCAGTACTTC
V gene: TRBV18; clone size: -; J gene: TRBJ1-3; D gene: -; CDR3 protein: CASSPPNRGVGNTIYF; CDR3 DNA: TGTGCCAGCTCACCACCCAACCGGGGGGTTGGAAACACCATATATTTT
V gene: TRBV6-5; clone size: -; J gene: TRBJ1-5; D gene: -; CDR3 protein: CASSYSRENQPQHF; CDR3 DNA: TGTGCCAGCAGTTACAGCCGGGAAAATCAGCCCCAGCATTTT
V gene: TRBV30; clone size: -; J gene: TRBJ1-5; D gene: -; CDR3 protein: CAWSDRDIHQPQHF; CDR3 DNA: TGTGCCTGGAGTGACAGGGACATCCATCAGCCCCAGCATTTT